The clone carrying this T cell receptor (beta chain) has at least ten counts. This sample stems from a study of blood T cell repertoires in COVID-19. As for the study in general: Collection of acute and convalescent COVID-19 samples took place in the United States, Italy and Spain. Sample material is recorded as cDNA or gDNA derived from T cells, B-cell-depleted T cells, or PBMCs.

Authors' methods: Nucleated cell number was recorded as an estimate derived from reference gene primer amplification. Clones were read by immunoSEQ multiplex PCR, and TCRdb kept only the in-frame ones, dropping some. V, J and clone size are taken as reported in that table, and D and trimming were inferred from the DNA itself. The sample yields around 260,000 clones, around four fifths seen once. This CDR3 region has 13 residues. Trimming took 0 bases from V and 13 from J, leaving 13 bases between them. CDR1 is SGHAT, CDR2 FQDESV, per germline (reference sequence). The chain carries TRBV11-1 and TRBJ1-5; no reliable D call. The sequence was collected from a man aged 60-69 years who had recovered from COVID-19. The sequencing input was peripheral blood. The CDR3 loop reads CASSLATGGSQHF. The CDR3 DNA is TGTGCCAGCAGCTTAGCCACGGGTGGCAGTCAGCATTTT.